This TCR beta chain originates from a study of blood T cell repertoires in COVID-19 (dated by TCRdb to 2018 to 2021). Notes on the research overall: The collaborator samples originated in the United States, Italy and Spain and spanned the acute and convalescent phases of COVID-19. The material from the prospective study consisted of cDNA or gDNA derived from T cells, B-cell-depleted T cells, or PBMCs. Subjects who had been exposed to COVID-19, were actively infected with it, or had recovered from it provided the deeply sampled blood TCRbeta repertoires that made up the dataset. The repertoires were released in a freely available public database meant as a resource for research on the immune response to SARS-CoV-2. The samples were drawn from the first 160 participants of the ongoing ImmuneRACE study and from over a thousand subjects provided by 6 global collaborators. Nearly every sample came with metadata listing a de-identified subject ID, COVID-19 status, age in years and sex. Where available, HLA class I and class II types were obtained from metadata supplied by the sample provider rather than from assay-based typing. Summary of the overall study and its limitations: How much clinical and demographic metadata was included differed by source and by participant, and the metadata was provided uncurated.

TCRbeta CDR3 regions were amplified from genomic DNA using the immunoSEQ Assay, a bias-controlled multiplex PCR. For the original study's pipeline: Within the assay, amplification of reference gene primers was used to estimate how many nucleated cells each sample contained. Sequence reads were collapsed and filtered to measure the absolute abundance of every unique TCRbeta CDR3 rearrangement. For each sample, productive Simpson clonality was calculated as the square root of Simpson's diversity index across productive rearrangements. In TCRdb, the immuneACCESS table is reduced to in-frame sequences with V and J assigned. These tables do not hold every clone; where another copy was compared, an unresolved V gene accounts for under half, and the others remain unexplained. The V and J calls and clone size come from that table; D and trimming were worked out from the DNA. This sample holds 180,000 or so clones; roughly three quarters were observed only once. The ten top clones hold under 15% of the sample.

Note on this clone: It lacks a known antigen. Base qualities are missing; no much larger clone stands one base away.

V is pared back by 4 bases and J by 6 bases, with 6 bases lying between the germline termini. The CDR3 holds 11 amino acids from the cysteine to the phenylalanine. Only CDR3 DNA remains: 33 bases, in frame from the first base. Participants in the prospective study were aged 18 to 89 years, lived in 20 to 25 United States geographic areas, and enrolled through a virtual design. Cohort assignment in the prospective study relied on participant-reported clinical history from a screening survey and a study questionnaire. A participant counted as exposed if, within 2 weeks of entering the study, that participant had been in contact with someone who had a PCR-confirmed or clinician-diagnosed COVID-19 case. In the prospective study, mobile phlebotomists collected whole blood, serum and a nasopharyngeal or oropharyngeal swab from each participant. Participants in the prospective study had the option to provide additional blood draws and questionnaires over a roughly two-month period. Prospective study blood samples were shipped either frozen or at room temperature before DNA extraction.

The rearrangement combines TRBV12-3 or TRBV12-4 with TRBJ1-1; the D gene identity is not certain. The sequencing sample was made of PBMCs or T cells enriched from blood (not recorded which). The clonotype was recovered from a man between 60 and 75 years old who had been exposed to COVID-19. The nucleotide sequence is given as TGTGCCAGCAGTTCGGTCCCTGAAGCTTTCTTT. This codes for CASSSVPEAFF.